This T cell receptor beta chain stems from a study of Graves' ophthalmopathy and Graves' hyperthyroidism. Broader study findings: The model's prediction of ophthalmopathy progression had approximately 68% sensitivity and roughly 77% specificity.

Amplification targeted the TCR beta CDR3 regions, with RNA transcripts as the source material. RT-PCR in the first round used HTBI primers; a second-round multiplex PCR followed. One entry per CDR3 protein results from TCRdb running MiXCR on the multiplex PCR reads. There are a few hundred thousand distinct CDR3 sequences in the sample; 15% occur only once, and 5.5% to 8% lies in the top ten. There are many counts of this clonotype. Its antigen is not known. V was shortened by 0 bases and J by 6 bases, with 10 bases between the two germline ends. The CDR3 is made up of 13 amino acids. Germline V lookup: CDR1 SGHRS, CDR2 YFSETQ.

The material sequenced was peripheral blood. This clonotype was obtained from a young woman with stable Graves' hyperthyroidism. The rearrangement links TRBV5-1 to TRBJ2-7; possible D gene TRBD1, 5 bases. CDR3: CASSLDRTFEQYF. CDR3 DNA sequence: TGCGCCAGCAGCTTGGACCGGACATTCGAGCAGTACTTC.